The 10 T cell receptor beta chains given below trace back to one sample, sequenced in a study of T cells and Merkel cell carcinoma outcomes. The table came from immunoSEQ multiplex PCR; TCRdb's copy has only in-frame clones and leaves some out. The sample holds fewer than 20,000 clones; 87% are singletons and the top ten take 7.9%. The sequenced material came from tumor tissue from Merkel cell carcinoma. The origin of the receptors is a human donor with Merkel cell carcinoma.

The J gene is TRBJ2-1, the V gene TRBV11-3; D may be TRBD1 or TRBD2 (5 bases each). CDR1 SGHNT and CDR2 YENEEA come from the germline V gene. The CDR3 sequence is 12 residues long. Trimming shortened V by 1 base and J by 9 bases, and 7 bases separated the two germline ends. For the CDR3, the DNA is TGTGCCAGCAGCTTAGGGGACCTTGAGCAGTTCTTC. Amino acid sequence: CASSLGDLEQFF.

The rearrangement joins TRBV2 to TRBJ2-3; 7 nucleotides line up with TRBD2. Trimming at V came to 2 bases and at J to 2 bases, leaving 10 bases not matched to a gene. This CDR3 region has 17 residues. From germline, CDR1 is SNHLY and CDR2 FYNNEI. CDR3 bases: TGTGCCAGCAGTGAATATGTGAATAGCGGGTTCACAGATACGCAGTATTTT. It is translated as CASSEYVNSGFTDTQYF.

The V gene is TRBV4-1, the J gene TRBJ1-6; maybe TRBD1 (5 bases). Germline V gene lookup returns CDR1 MGHRA and CDR2 YSYEKL. The ends were cut back, 1 base at V and 7 bases at J, with 14 bases in the middle. The CDR3 consists of 16 residues. The chain's CDR3 is CASSQARGLENSPLHF. The CDR3, as DNA: TGCGCCAGCAGCCAAGCTCGGGGACTTGAGAATTCACCCCTCCACTTT.

In this sample, this clone turned up once. This chain uses TRBV19 with TRBJ2-1; 9 bases map to TRBD1. From germline, CDR1 is LNHDA and CDR2 SQIVND (reference sequence). The CDR3 covers 15 residues. J was trimmed by 6 bases and V by 6 bases; bases with no gene match: 9. The CDR3 region is CASRQPGQGGNEQFF. The DNA of the CDR3 is TGTGCCAGTAGACAACCGGGACAGGGAGGCAATGAGCAGTTCTTC.

J is TRBJ2-4 and V is TRBV5-1; D assignment may be TRBD1 or TRBD2 (6 bases each). CDR1 and CDR2 from the germline V gene are SGHRS and YFSETQ. The CDR3 runs to 16 residues. With 0 bases removed from V and 2 bases from J, the gap between germline ends came to 12 bases. CDR3: CASSLEGGPTKNIQYF. CDR3 coding DNA: TGCGCCAGCAGCTTGGAGGGGGGTCCGACCAAAAACATTCAGTACTTC.

Regarding this clone: Other nucleotide sequences in the sample specify the same CDR3. The chain links TRBV10-2 to TRBJ1-5; D unresolved. V was pared by 0 bases and J by 0 bases, with 9 bases between. The CDR3 loop spans 16 amino acids. Per germline, CDR1 WSHSY and CDR2 SAAADI. CDR3 nucleotide sequence: TGCGCCAGCAGTGAGTCCCCGGGAAATAGCAATCAGCCCCAGCATTTT. It specifies CASSESPGNSNQPQHF.

The chain recombines TRBV29-1 with TRBJ2-2; TRBD2 might be the D (5 bases). The V gene lost 6 bases and the J gene lost 4 bases, with 12 bases spanning the gap. This CDR3 region has 13 residues. CDR1 is SQVTM and CDR2 is ANQGSEA in the germline V gene. CDR3 in amino acids: CSVALGLTGELFF. The CDR3, as DNA: TGCAGCGTCGCACTAGGTCTCACCGGGGAGCTGTTTTTT.

The chain's CDR3 is CAWNTDRDQPQHF. The CDR3 DNA sequence: TGTGCCTGGAACACTGACAGGGATCAGCCCCAGCATTTT. V is TRBV30 and J is TRBJ1-5, with 7 positions matching TRBD1. V was clipped by 4 bases and J by 5 bases; unmatched bases: 5. The CDR3 extends over 13 amino acids. Per germline, CDR1 GTSNPN and CDR2 SVGIG (reference sequence). Drawing the rest from reference TRBV30 and TRBJ1-5, the complete variable domain is SQTIHQWPATLVQPVGSPLSLECTVEGTSNPNLYWYRQAAGRGLQLLFYSVGIGQISSEVPQNLSASRPQDRQFILSSKKLLLSDSGFYLCAWNTDRDQPQHFGDGTRLSIL.

V usage is TRBV20-1 and J usage is TRBJ1-6; D ambiguous. With 5 bases removed from V and 5 bases from J, the gap between germline ends came to 4 bases. The CDR3 sequence is 11 residues long. Germline-derived CDR1 and CDR2 are DFQATT and SNEGSKA (reference sequence). CDR3 sequence: CSAADNSPLHF. The CDR3 coding sequence is TGCAGTGCTGCGGATAATTCACCCCTCCACTTT.

J is TRBJ1-3 and V is TRBV5-1; D not certain. The ends were cut back, 0 bases at V and 3 bases at J, with 13 bases in the middle. The CDR3 is 16 residues long. Germline V gene data show CDR1 as SGHRS and CDR2 as YFSETQ. The CDR3 nucleotides read TGCGCCAGCAGCTTGGAAGCGGGGAGAGGTGGAAACACCATATATTTT. Residues: CASSLEAGRGGNTIYF. The variable domain in full, with the rest retrieved from reference TRBV5-1 and TRBJ1-3, is KAGVTQTPRYLIKTRGQQVTLSCSPISGHRSVSWYQQTPGQGLQFLFEYFSETQRNKGNFPGRFSGRQFSNSRSEMNVSTLELGDSALYLCASSLEAGRGGNTIYFGEGSWLTVV.